Shown below are 28 T cell receptor beta chains from a single sample sequenced in a study of blood T cells in healthy people across ages. The second PCR ran about 6 to 11 cycles with a sample-barcoded 5' primer and J-beta primers. In TCRdb, the 5' RACE reads were re-called with MiXCR into one record per CDR3 protein. The profile shows more than 800,000 distinct CDR3 sequences, roughly 26% of them singletons. The sequenced sample was blood. The receptors derive from a woman older than 75 in good health.

DNA for the CDR3: TGTGCCACCCAGGGGGCCGATCAGCCCCAGCATTTT. Its translation: CATQGADQPQHF. V gene TRBV10-3 combines with J gene TRBJ1-5, with 8 positions matching TRBD1. This CDR3 comprises 12 residues. Germline-derived CDR1 and CDR2 are ENHRY and SYGVKD. J lost 5 bases, V lost 10 bases, and 4 bases had no gene match.

Points on this clonotype: Likely a read error: the CDR3 ends without its conserved phenylalanine or tryptophan. Because the CDR3's place on the DNA is in doubt, the DNA is left out and the CDR3 is given as listed by TCRdb. The V call is TRBV27, the J call TRBJ2-4; TRBD1, the table's D call, was not compared with the DNA. Germline CDR1 and CDR2: MNHEY and SMNVEV (reference sequence). The CDR3 sequence runs 14 residues, both termini included. This chain's CDR3 is CASSLGQASDIRYV.

This clonotype came up many times. The V call is TRBV5-4, the J call TRBJ2-1, with 10 nucleotides matching TRBD2. Germline V gene lookup returns CDR1 SGHNT and CDR2 YYREEE (reference sequence). The junction had 8 bases not matched to a gene; V was cut back by 4 bases and J by 7 bases. The CDR3 runs 15 residues. For the CDR3, the DNA is TGTGCCAGCAGCGGAGCGGGGGGGGCTGTAAATGAGCAGTTCTTC. The encoded protein is CASSGAGGAVNEQFF.

A note on this clonotype: This may arise from a read error, as a much more abundant clone is one base away. The J gene is TRBJ2-3, the V gene TRBV5-1; D unclear. This CDR3 has 13 amino acids. CDR1 and CDR2 from the germline V gene are SGHRS and YFSETQ. The CDR3 loop is CASGLDRLDTQYF. CDR3 coding DNA: TGCGCCAGCGGCTTGGATAGGCTTGATACGCAGTATTTT.

The chain combines TRBV4-1 with TRBJ2-7; maybe TRBD2 (5 bases). The CDR3 has 16 residues. CDR1 and CDR2 from the germline V gene are MGHRA and YSYEKL. V was clipped by 3 bases and J by 4 bases, with 19 bases between them. The CDR3 sequence: CASSQEVRRFRYEQYF. Here the CDR3 DNA reads TGCGCCAGCAGCCAGGAGGTTAGGAGATTCCGGTACGAGCAGTACTTC.

J is TRBJ1-4 and V is TRBV12-3 or TRBV12-4; D possibly corresponds to TRBD1 (6 bases). The CDR3 is made up of 15 amino acids. The V end was cut by 6 bases, the J end by 0 bases, with 11 bases between. CDR3: CASRDRTATNEKLFF. CDR3 sequence (DNA): TGTGCCAGCAGGGACCGGACAGCAACTAATGAAAAACTGTTTTTT.

The gene calls are TRBV6-1 and TRBJ1-1; 7 positions agree with TRBD1. J lost 7 bases, V lost 7 bases, and 9 bases had no gene match. The germline V gene has CDR1 MNHNS and CDR2 SASEGT. The CDR3 totals 13 residues. The CDR3 DNA sequence: TGTGCCAGCACTGCCCGACAGGGTGGTGAAGCTTTCTTT. This sequence encodes CASTARQGGEAFF.

The V gene is TRBV7-2, the J gene TRBJ2-4; 7 bases are a match to TRBD2. The closer fit of TRBJ2-7 to the DNA end suggests the J call may be wrong. Germline CDR1 is SGHTA and CDR2 is FQGNSA. This CDR3 is built from 12 residues. CDR3 coding DNA: TGTGCCAGCAGCCATAGCGGGTCCGAGCAGTACTTC. Translating gives CASSHSGSEQYF.

A remark on this clonotype: This may stem from a read error, because a much larger clone lies one nucleotide away. The chain couples TRBV3-1 to TRBJ2-5; the match to TRBD1 covers 11 bases. Germline V gene lookup returns CDR1 LGHDT and CDR2 YNNKEL (reference sequence). The CDR3 has 16 residues. CDR3 in amino acids: CACSQDRTGGQETQYF. In nucleotides, the CDR3 is TGTGCCTGCAGCCAAGACCGGACAGGGGGCCAGGAGACCCAGTACTTC.

In this sample, this clonotype turned up many times. CDR3 DNA sequence: TGTGCCACCAGTGATATCTATCGGACAGGGGGATACGAGCAGTACTTC. Its translation is CATSDIYRTGGYEQYF. This chain uses TRBV24-1 with TRBJ2-7, with 10 positions matching TRBD1. This CDR3 region has 16 residues. V was pared by 3 bases and J by 4 bases, with 8 bases of the junction left unmatched. CDR1 is KGHDR and CDR2 is SFDVKD in the germline V gene.

This clonotype has a count of ten or more. This chain connects TRBV7-9 to TRBJ2-5, with TRBD2 identical over 7 bases. Germline CDR1 and CDR2: SEHNR and FQNEAQ (reference sequence). With 5 bases clipped from V and 5 bases from J, the junction kept 8 bases outside the gene matches. The CDR3 has 14 residues. CDR3 bases: TGTGCCAGCAGCCGGATCAGCGGGGTGGAGACCCAGTACTTC. Translated, it gives CASSRISGVETQYF.

The chain recombines TRBV4-2 with TRBJ1-4, with 12 bases that match TRBD1. The CDR3 extends over 15 amino acids. V shed 8 bases, J shed 8 bases, and the junction held 9 bases outside the gene matches. The germline V gene encodes CDR1 LGHNA and CDR2 YNFKEQ. The CDR3 bases are TGTGCCAGCGGAGCCTCCGGGACAGGGGGCGAAAAACTGTTTTTT. This gives the protein CASGASGTGGEKLFF.

Ten or more counts support this clonotype. The chain uses TRBV5-1 and TRBJ2-7, with D possibly matching TRBD2 (6 bases). CDR3 length equals 14 residues. Germline CDR1 SGHRS, CDR2 YFSETQ. Trimming removed 2 bases from V and 7 bases from J, with 16 bases in between. The CDR3 sequence: CASSFDGAAGEQYF. For the CDR3, the DNA is TGCGCCAGCAGCTTCGACGGGGCGGCGGGGGAGCAGTACTTC.

On this clonotype itself: With a much larger clone just one base away, this may be a read error. The chain is built from TRBV7-2 and TRBJ2-7; 8 bases fit TRBD1. The CDR3 runs 15 residues. Germline V gives CDR1 SGHTA, CDR2 FQGNSA. The junction had 9 bases not matched to a gene; V was cut back by 1 base and J by 7 bases. The CDR3 region is CASSLETGASHEQYF. In DNA, the CDR3 is TGTGCCAGCAGCTTAGAGACAGGGGCATCCCATGAGCAGTACTTC.

Of note for this clonotype: A read error may be the cause here, since a much bigger clone is one base away. The chain couples TRBV4-3 to TRBJ2-3; TRBD2 matches 7 bases. The CDR3 sequence is 19 residues long. Germline assignment: CDR1 LGHNA and CDR2 YSLEER. The junction had 16 bases not matched to a gene; V was cut back by 0 bases and J by 4 bases. The CDR3: CASSQDLRVGGGRADTQYF. As DNA, the CDR3 is TGCGCCAGCAGCCAAGATTTGCGGGTTGGGGGGGGTCGCGCAGATACGCAGTATTTT.

This clonotype was observed at least ten times. This chain joins TRBV6-4 and TRBJ1-1; 8 bases line up with TRBD1. V shed 3 bases, J shed 4 bases, and the junction held 1 base outside the gene matches. The CDR3 loop spans 13 amino acids. Germline CDR1 reads MRHNA; CDR2 reads SNTAGT. As DNA, the CDR3 is TGTGCCAGCAGTGAACAGGGGGGCACTGAAGCTTTCTTT. Its translation is CASSEQGGTEAFF.

This clonotype was recorded a few times. The rearrangement joins TRBV6-5 to TRBJ2-7, with a weak D call TRBD1 (5 bases). The germline V and J ends were trimmed by 8 bases and 0 bases, with 8 bases remaining between them. The CDR3 has 12 residues. From germline, CDR1 is MNHEY and CDR2 SVGAGI. Here the CDR3 reads CASAGFSYEQYF. The CDR3 DNA sequence: TGTGCCAGCGCAGGGTTCTCCTACGAGCAGTACTTC.

The V gene is TRBV28, the J gene TRBJ2-5; D is uncertain. The J call could be wrong; TRBJ2-7 is a better fit for the DNA end. The CDR3 length is 16 residues. Germline CDR1 is MDHEN and CDR2 is SYDVKM. For the CDR3, the DNA is TGTGCCAGCAGTTTGGTGGACGCTCCGATGGCGGACGAGCAGTACTTC. Translated: CASSLVDAPMADEQYF.

For this clonotype: This may arise from a read error, as a much more abundant clone is one base away. The chain couples TRBV9 to TRBJ2-7; D unclear. The tail of the sequence fits TRBJ2-4 better, so the J call may be wrong. CDR1 and CDR2 (germline): SGDLS, YYNGEE. CDR3 length: 13 amino acids. The CDR3 loop reads CASSVMGGSIQYF. CDR3 coding DNA: TGTGCCAGCAGCGTAATGGGCGGAAGCATTCAGTACTTC.

This clonotype was observed once. The CDR3: CATSGGTGELFF. In DNA, the CDR3 is TGTGCCACTAGCGGGGGAACCGGGGAGCTGTTTTTT. The V call is TRBV6-2 or TRBV6-3, the J call TRBJ2-2, with 10 bases that match TRBD2. The CDR3 length is 12 residues. Per the germline V gene, CDR1 is MNHEY and CDR2 is SVGEGT. J was trimmed by 5 bases and V by 10 bases; bases with no gene match: 1.

This clonotype showed up many times. The chain links TRBV20-1 to TRBJ1-4; D remains ambiguous. This CDR3 has 10 residues. With 5 bases removed from V and 8 bases from J, the gap between germline ends came to 6 bases. Germline lookup yields CDR1 DFQATT and CDR2 SNEGSKA (reference sequence). The CDR3 nucleotides read TGCAGTGCTCCCCAGGAAAAACTGTTTTTT. Translating gives CSAPQEKLFF.

This rearrangement joins TRBV3-1 to TRBJ1-2; 7 positions agree with TRBD1. Germline lookup yields CDR1 LGHDT and CDR2 YNNKEL (reference sequence). V dropped 4 bases and J dropped 4; count of bases not matched to a gene: 9. CDR3 size: 15 residues. Written as DNA, the CDR3 is TGTGCCAGCAGCCTTTGGAGGGACAGCCTCTATGGCTACACCTTC. This sequence encodes CASSLWRDSLYGYTF.

This rearrangement joins TRBV14 to TRBJ2-1; the match to TRBD1 covers 7 bases. The DNA end is a closer match to TRBJ2-7, so the J assignment may be wrong. Germline V gives CDR1 SGHDN, CDR2 FVKESK. The CDR3 runs 15 residues. In DNA, the CDR3 is TGTGCCAGCAGCCAAGGCTACAGGGGTTACAATGAGCAGTACTTC. Translation: CASSQGYRGYNEQYF.

In DNA, the CDR3 is TGTGCCAGCAGCTTACTTTCGCCCAGGCAGGGGGATGGCTACACCTTC. Translated, it gives CASSLLSPRQGDGYTF. The chain employs TRBV7-9 and TRBJ1-2, with TRBD1 matching 7 bases. Per the germline V gene, CDR1 is SEHNR and CDR2 is FQNEAQ (reference sequence). J lost 6 bases, V lost 2 bases, and 12 bases had no gene match. The CDR3 extends over 16 amino acids.

To note about this clonotype: A read error may be the cause here, since a much bigger clone is one base away. The chain is built from TRBV7-7 and TRBJ2-5; D might be TRBD1 (6 bases). The length of the CDR3 is 16 residues. Germline CDR1 SSHAT, CDR2 FNYEAQ (reference sequence). Trimming took off 1 base at V and 2 bases at J, with 14 bases between the two ends. The CDR3 region is CASSLGVRGGQETQYF. The CDR3, as DNA: TGTGCCAGCAGCTTAGGGGTCAGGGGCGGGCAAGAGACCCAGTACTTC. Combining the CDR3 with reference TRBV7-7 and TRBJ2-5 gives the whole variable domain GAGVSQSPRYKVTKRGQDVTLRCDPISSHATLYWYQQALGQGPEFLTYFNYEAQPDKSGLPSDRFSAERPEGSISTLTIQRTEQRDSAMYRCASSLGVRGGQETQYFGPGTRLLVL.

This clonotype was found many times. The chain carries TRBV11-2 and TRBJ2-5; no reliable D call. This CDR3 has 15 residues. Germline V gene lookup returns CDR1 SGHAT and CDR2 FQNNGV. Trimming removed 0 bases from V and 1 base from J, with 9 bases in between. CDR3 DNA sequence: TGTGCCAGCAGCTTAGACAGGAACCTCCAAGAGACCCAGTACTTC. This codes for CASSLDRNLQETQYF.

This clonotype was recorded many times. The chain couples TRBV7-2 to TRBJ1-5, with a possible D match to TRBD1 (5 bases). CDR1 is SGHTA and CDR2 is FQGNSA in the germline V gene. The V gene lost 1 base and the J gene lost 7 bases, with 11 bases spanning the gap. The CDR3 has 14 amino acids. CDR3 in amino acids: CASSLVLGGQPQHF. The CDR3 DNA sequence: TGTGCCAGCAGCTTAGTGTTGGGGGGGCAGCCCCAGCATTTT.

This clonotype was observed many times. This chain connects TRBV6-1 to TRBJ2-7; D uncertain. The CDR3 loop spans 12 amino acids. Germline CDR1 and CDR2: MNHNS and SASEGT. Trimming shortened V by 5 bases and J by 6 bases, and 11 bases separated the two germline ends. CDR3 region: CASSLTSLEQYF. The CDR3 DNA is TGTGCCAGCAGTTTGACAAGCCTCGAGCAGTACTTC.